A selection of T cell receptor beta chains follows, all from one sample in a study of cytomegalovirus exposure and HLA in healthy donors. Sequencing used immunoSEQ multiplex PCR; TCRdb keeps in-frame clones, though not all of them. The table lists 170,000 or so clones, 83% of them singletons. The sequenced material came from PBMCs. These receptors all stem from a man aged 50 to 60 in good health and CMV-seronegative. Both conserved end residues are part of each CDR3. The order of the fields is D gene, clone size, V gene, J gene, CDR3 DNA, CDR3 protein. A D gene is named only where the DNA matches it firmly. Clone size, where shown, is once, few, many, or a class for clones that have expanded.

TRBD1	few	TRBV12-5	TRBJ1-1	TGTGCTAGTGGTCTCGGGACAGGGCATACTGAAGCTTTCTTT	CASGLGTGHTEAFF
TRBD1	NA	TRBV19	TRBJ1-4	TGTGCCAGTCGTGTTTCGACAGGGATGGAAAAACTGTTTTTT	CASRVSTGMEKLFF
TRBD2	NA	TRBV4-3	TRBJ2-7	TGCGCCAGCAGCCGATCGCCCGTGGCGGGAGAAGGAGGCGAGCAGTACTTC	CASSRSPVAGEGGEQYF
TRBD2	NA	TRBV4-2	TRBJ2-7	TGTGCCAGCAGCCAGAGGACTAGCGGGAGCGACGAGCAGTACTTC	CASSQRTSGSDEQYF
NA	NA	TRBV6-5	TRBJ1-2	TGTGCCAGCAGTTATGAGGGTGACTATGGCTACACCTTC	CASSYEGDYGYTF
NA	NA	TRBV27	TRBJ2-3	TGTGCCAGCAGTTACGGCGGAACAGATACGCAGTATTTT	CASSYGGTDTQYF
NA	NA	TRBV7-2	TRBJ1-2	TGTGCCAGCAGCCGTGGGACGGGAGATGGCTACACCTTC	CASSRGTGDGYTF
TRBD1	once	TRBV12-5	TRBJ2-5	TGTGCTAGTGGACCCGGGACAGGTTCGGGAGAGACCCAGTACTTC	CASGPGTGSGETQYF
TRBD1	NA	TRBV28	TRBJ2-3	TGTGCCAGCAGCCCTGGACAGGGTGTATCGGATACGCAGTATTTT	CASSPGQGVSDTQYF
NA	NA	TRBV28	TRBJ2-3	TGTGCCAGCAGTTTTGGGGGGAGCGGCACAGATACGCAGTATTTT	CASSFGGSGTDTQYF
TRBD2	few	TRBV15	TRBJ2-7	TGTGCCACCAGCAGAGATCGAGCGGGAGGTGAAGAGCAGTACTTC	CATSRDRAGGEEQYF
TRBD1	once	TRBV5-4	TRBJ1-5	TGTGCCAGCAGCTTGGCGGGTTTACAGGGGGCGAGCAATCAGCCCCAGCATTTT	CASSLAGLQGASNQPQHF
TRBD1	NA	TRBV28	TRBJ1-6	TGTGCCAGCACTCCCCCGGGACAGGGCCAATCACCCCTCCACTTT	CASTPPGQGQSPLHF
NA	NA	TRBV15	TRBJ1-2	TGTGCCACCAGCCGAGAGATGGGATTGGGAGGAGGCTACACCTTC	CATSREMGLGGGYTF
NA	NA	TRBV6-1	TRBJ2-3	TGTGCCAGCAGTGAGTTTACGGGAACCACAGATACGCAGTATTTT	CASSEFTGTTDTQYF
NA	NA	TRBV6-4	TRBJ2-3	TGTGCCACCGCGGCGGGCCTAAGCACAGATACGCAGTATTTT	CATAAGLSTDTQYF
TRBD2	NA	TRBV19	TRBJ2-7	TGTGCCAGTAGCAGGCTAGCGGCCTCCTACGAGCAGTACTTC	CASSRLAASYEQYF
TRBD1	NA	TRBV6-6	TRBJ2-3	TGTGCCAGCAGCCTACAGGGGGGATCCACAGATACGCAGTATTTT	CASSLQGGSTDTQYF
TRBD1	NA	TRBV28	TRBJ1-2	TGTGCCAGCAGTTTGCGACAGGGCCACGGCTACACCTTC	CASSLRQGHGYTF
TRBD2	NA	TRBV4-1	TRBJ2-1	TGCGCCAGCAGCCAAGCTCACGGGATAGCGGGATTCGGTTCCAATGAGCAGTTCTTC	CASSQAHGIAGFGSNEQFF
NA	NA	TRBV7-2	TRBJ2-7	TGTGCCAGCAGCTCCAGCTCCTACGAGCAGTACTTC	CASSSSSYEQYF
TRBD1	NA	TRBV29-1	TRBJ2-3	TGCAGCGTTGAAGACAGACAGGGGGCAAAAAGAGGCACAGATACGCAGTATTTT	CSVEDRQGAKRGTDTQYF
NA	NA	TRBV4-2	TRBJ1-3	TGTGCCAGCAGCCAAGAAGGGGGACGGCTCCCTGGAAACACCATATATTTT	CASSQEGGRLPGNTIYF
TRBD2	NA	TRBV10-3	TRBJ2-7	TGTGCCATCAGCGGGGGACCGAGCGGGGGTATCTACGAGCAGTACTTC	CAISGGPSGGIYEQYF
NA	NA	TRBV6-1	TRBJ2-7	TGTGCCAGCAGTCACCCCGGAGGACCCTACGAGCAGTACTTC	CASSHPGGPYEQYF
NA	once	TRBV6-6	TRBJ2-7	TGTGCCAGCAGTCCGGGACAAAGAAACTCCTACGAGCAGTACTTC	CASSPGQRNSYEQYF
NA	NA	TRBV19	TRBJ1-4	TGTGCCAGTAGTATCATCCCCAGGGGCGCAACTAATGAAAAACTGTTTTTT	CASSIIPRGATNEKLFF
TRBD1	NA	TRBV6-5	TRBJ2-7	TGTGCCAGCAGTTCGGACAGGGCCAACGAGCAGTACTTC	CASSSDRANEQYF
NA	NA	TRBV7-9	TRBJ1-2	TGTGCCAGCAGCTTGGCAGACTATGGCTACACCTTC	CASSLADYGYTF
NA	NA	TRBV7-3	TRBJ1-1	TGTGCCAGCAGCTTACAGGGGAAGAACACTGAAGCTTTCTTT	CASSLQGKNTEAFF
NA	NA	TRBV7-8	TRBJ2-3	TGTGCCAGCAGCCATAGACAGTCCACAGATACGCAGTATTTT	CASSHRQSTDTQYF
TRBD1	few	TRBV6-5	TRBJ1-3	TGTGCCAGCAGTAACCGGGACAGGGCGGACACCATATATTTT	CASSNRDRADTIYF
TRBD1	once	TRBV27	TRBJ1-4	TGTGCCAGCACCAGATACCGGGACAGGGGGCAATCTAATGAAAAACTGTTTTTT	CASTRYRDRGQSNEKLFF
TRBD2	NA	TRBV9	TRBJ2-5	TGTGCCAGCAGCGTAGCCGGGACTAGCGGGAGTCAGACCCAGTACTTC	CASSVAGTSGSQTQYF
TRBD2	few	TRBV2	TRBJ2-7	TGTGCCAGCAGGAGAGGACTAGCGGGGGTTTCTGAGCAGTACTTC	CASRRGLAGVSEQYF
TRBD2	few	TRBV4-2	TRBJ2-3	TGTGCCAGCAGCCAAGGGGAAGCGGGGGGGCTGATCTTCGATACGCAGTATTTT	CASSQGEAGGLIFDTQYF
TRBD1	NA	TRBV11-1	TRBJ2-2	TGTGCCAGCAGCCTACGTACTGACAGGGCAGAGCTGTTTTTT	CASSLRTDRAELFF
NA	NA	TRBV7-2	TRBJ2-2	TGTGCCAGCAGCTTTTTACCCCCGGGTGCCGGGGAGCTGTTTTTT	CASSFLPPGAGELFF
TRBD1	once	TRBV19	TRBJ1-5	TGTGCCAGTAGTATCAGGGGGCATTCACGTCAGCCCCAGCATTTT	CASSIRGHSRQPQHF
NA	NA	TRBV18	TRBJ1-6	TGTGCCAGCTCACCCAGAACGGGCTATAATTCACCCCTCCACTTT	CASSPRTGYNSPLHF
NA	NA	TRBV7-9	TRBJ2-1	TGTGCCATACCAACTAGCAATAGCTACAATGAGCAGTTCTTC	CAIPTSNSYNEQFF
NA	NA	TRBV4-1	TRBJ2-3	TGCGCCAGCAGCCAAAGCGTCCCCAGCACAGATACGCAGTATTTT	CASSQSVPSTDTQYF
TRBD1	once	TRBV6-7	TRBJ2-5	TGTGCCAGCAGAGACCAAGGGGGCTCAAGGGAGACCCAGTACTTC	CASRDQGGSRETQYF
NA	NA	TRBV11-2	TRBJ1-6	TGTGCCAGCAGCTTAGGACAGGTCGAATCCCTCCACTTT	CASSLGQVESLHF
NA	NA	TRBV15	TRBJ2-7	TGTGCCACTACGCTGAGGTGCGAGCAGTACTTC	CATTLRCEQYF
NA	NA	TRBV7-8	TRBJ2-7	TGTGCCAGCAGGGCTTTGTACGAGCAGTACTTC	CASRALYEQYF